These T cell receptor beta chains were read from a single sample in a study of regulatory T cells. Repertoires were generated with immunoSEQ multiplex PCR, while TCRdb's copy carries only in-frame clones and drops some. The sample carries tens of thousands of clones, about 89% recorded once. The sequenced sample was conventional CD4+ T cells sorted from blood. The receptors shown here come from a person aged 18 to 35 with CD3G deficiency. Each CDR3 is given with its conserved first and last residue. Each record gives: V gene, D gene, J gene, clone size, CDR3 protein, CDR3 DNA. The D gene is left open where the match is weak. The listing skips clone size in some rows; elsewhere it reads once, few, many or a size class.

TRBV5-1	TRBD2	TRBJ2-1	-	CASSLALRGRGNEQFF	TGCGCCAGCAGCTTGGCGTTGCGCGGGAGAGGGAATGAGCAGTTCTTC
TRBV18	-	TRBJ2-3	-	CASSPGLNTDTQYF	TGTGCCAGCTCCCCCGGACTGAACACAGATACGCAGTATTTT
TRBV11-3	TRBD1	TRBJ2-7	-	CASSPDRLEEQYF	TGTGCCAGCAGTCCGGACAGGCTTGAAGAGCAGTACTTC
TRBV11-2	-	TRBJ2-2	-	CASSLVGRARSPRAGELFF	TGTGCCAGCAGCTTAGTTGGTAGAGCCAGGTCACCCAGGGCCGGGGAGCTGTTTTTT
TRBV6-1	-	TRBJ2-1	-	CASSVGRLVPYNEQFF	TGTGCCAGCAGTGTCGGGCGACTAGTCCCCTACAATGAGCAGTTCTTC
TRBV11-2	-	TRBJ2-1	-	CASSLWGRGTYNEQFF	TGTGCCAGCAGCTTATGGGGCAGGGGAACTTACAATGAGCAGTTCTTC
TRBV5-6	-	TRBJ1-1	few	CASSFGTGTEAFF	TGTGCCAGCAGCTTCGGGACGGGGACTGAAGCTTTCTTT
TRBV6-4	-	TRBJ2-5	-	CASRDPTQRTQYF	TGTGCCAGCAGGGACCCGACCCAGCGTACCCAGTACTTC
TRBV28	-	TRBJ2-4	-	CASSNRMGLSRDIQYF	TGTGCCAGCAGTAACCGCATGGGACTTTCGAGGGACATTCAGTACTTC
TRBV5-1	-	TRBJ1-1	-	CASSLQGMNTEAFF	TGCGCCAGCAGCTTGCAGGGGATGAACACTGAAGCTTTCTTT
TRBV10-3	-	TRBJ2-7	-	CAISIGLKGEQYF	TGTGCCATCAGTATAGGACTGAAAGGCGAGCAGTACTTC
TRBV19	TRBD2	TRBJ2-2	-	CASNPSGTNTGELFF	TGTGCCAGCAACCCTAGCGGTACTAACACCGGGGAGCTGTTTTTT
TRBV7-2	-	TRBJ2-3	-	CASSLVSRRGQGGAQYF	TGTGCCAGCAGCTTAGTCTCTCGCAGGGGCCAGGGAGGGGCGCAGTATTTT
TRBV21-1	-	TRBJ1-1	-	CASSKRRGQRFTEAFF	TGTGCCAGCAGCAAACGGAGGGGGCAGAGGTTCACTGAAGCTTTCTTT
TRBV5-1	-	TRBJ1-1	-	CASSLGVREGTEAFF	TGCGCCAGCAGCTTGGGGGTGAGGGAGGGTACTGAAGCTTTCTTT
TRBV13	TRBD2	TRBJ2-7	medium-sized	CASSSHPGGEQYF	TGTGCCAGCAGCTCCCATCCCGGGGGGGAGCAGTACTTC
TRBV5-1	-	TRBJ2-1	-	CASSLGGSGSSYNEQFF	TGCGCCAGCAGCTTGGGTGGTAGCGGCAGCTCCTACAATGAGCAGTTCTTC
TRBV6-6	TRBD1	TRBJ2-7	-	CASSYSGTGGYEQYF	TGTGCCAGCAGTTACTCCGGGACAGGGGGCTACGAGCAGTACTTC
TRBV28	-	TRBJ2-7	-	CASSSPGGRGSYEQYF	TGTGCCAGCAGTTCCCCTGGGGGCAGGGGATCCTACGAGCAGTACTTC
TRBV5-1	TRBD1	TRBJ2-4	-	CASSLGTPGQGVSIQYF	TGCGCCAGCAGCTTGGGGACGCCCGGGCAGGGGGTTAGCATTCAGTACTTC
TRBV5-1	TRBD2	TRBJ2-1	-	CASSFAGGDNEQFF	TGCGCCAGCAGCTTTGCGGGAGGGGACAATGAGCAGTTCTTC
TRBV28	TRBD2	TRBJ2-7	few	CASGLAGRHEQYF	TGTGCCTCTGGACTAGCGGGACGGCACGAGCAGTACTTC
TRBV7-9	-	TRBJ2-3	-	CASSFSLSTDTQYF	TGTGCCAGCAGCTTTAGCCTGAGCACAGATACGCAGTATTTT
TRBV7-8	-	TRBJ2-5	-	CASSLVGFKRQETQYF	TGTGCCAGCAGCTTAGTCGGATTCAAGCGTCAAGAGACCCAGTACTTC
TRBV28	-	TRBJ1-4	-	CASSYGGSGEKLFF	TGTGCCAGCAGTTACGGGGGGTCGGGTGAAAAACTGTTTTTT
TRBV5-1	TRBD1	TRBJ2-5	-	CASSFGAGQGRETQYF	TGCGCCAGCAGCTTTGGTGCCGGACAGGGAAGAGAGACCCAGTACTTC
TRBV5-1	-	TRBJ2-7	-	CASSVDPDFYEQYF	TGCGCCAGCAGCGTGGATCCGGACTTCTACGAGCAGTACTTC
TRBV28	TRBD2	TRBJ2-7	-	CASRASGSSYEQYF	TGTGCCAGCAGAGCTAGCGGAAGCTCCTACGAGCAGTACTTC
TRBV7-9	TRBD1	TRBJ2-7	once	CASSRGTAQGVSYEQYF	TGTGCCAGCAGCCGTGGGACAGCACAAGGGGTCTCCTACGAGCAGTACTTC
TRBV28	-	TRBJ2-7	-	CASSSHRGREQYF	TGTGCCAGCAGTTCCCACAGAGGGCGCGAGCAGTACTTC
TRBV6-1	-	TRBJ1-6	-	CASSNVQGKGTLHF	TGTGCCAGCAGTAACGTTCAGGGGAAGGGTACCCTCCACTTT
TRBV5-1	TRBD2	TRBJ2-5	-	CASSLVPGGTQYF	TGCGCCAGCAGCTTGGTTCCGGGGGGGACCCAGTACTTC
TRBV7-9	-	TRBJ2-4	few	CASSLGNGYIQYF	TGTGCCAGCAGCTTGGGGAACGGGTACATTCAGTACTTC
TRBV28	TRBD1	TRBJ1-5	few	CASSLAGGQGWNQPQHF	TGTGCCAGCAGTTTAGCCGGGGGACAGGGGTGGAATCAGCCCCAGCATTTT
TRBV28	-	TRBJ1-1	-	CASSSSTGTMNTEAFF	TGTGCCAGCAGCAGCTCGACCGGGACGATGAACACTGAAGCTTTCTTT
TRBV4-1	-	TRBJ2-7	-	CASSQDDSVVTYEQYF	TGCGCCAGCAGCCAAGATGATAGCGTCGTAACCTACGAGCAGTACTTC
TRBV6-1	-	TRBJ2-5	-	CASSVGLWETQYF	TGTGCCAGCAGTGTGGGACTTTGGGAGACCCAGTACTTC
TRBV6-1	-	TRBJ1-1	few	CASTRARLNTEAFF	TGTGCCAGCACTCGAGCCCGGTTAAACACTGAAGCTTTCTTT
TRBV18	TRBD2	TRBJ2-7	-	CASSPGLDHEQYF	TGTGCCAGCTCTCCCGGACTAGACCACGAGCAGTACTTC
TRBV6-6	-	TRBJ1-4	-	CATQRGNEKLFF	TGTGCCACCCAGAGGGGTAATGAAAAACTGTTTTTT
TRBV6-5	-	TRBJ2-1	-	CASSYGGSGQQFF	TGTGCCAGCAGTTACGGGGGTAGCGGCCAGCAGTTCTTC
TRBV28	-	TRBJ2-7	-	CASSRDFPYEQYF	TGTGCCAGCAGCCGGGACTTTCCCTACGAGCAGTACTTC
TRBV7-2	TRBD1	TRBJ2-4	-	CASSLGPGGGAKNIQYF	TGTGCCAGCAGCTTAGGACCAGGGGGCGGAGCCAAAAACATTCAGTACTTC
TRBV10-2	-	TRBJ2-1	medium-sized	CASSATSGGLFF	TGCGCCAGCAGCGCCACCAGCGGAGGGCTGTTCTTC
TRBV11-2	-	TRBJ1-6	-	CASSLVGRLSPLHF	TGTGCCAGCAGCTTAGTGGGACGGCTATCACCCCTCCACTTT
TRBV30	TRBD1	TRBJ1-2	-	CAWSVAGGGSHTF	TGTGCCTGGAGTGTTGCAGGGGGAGGTAGCCACACCTTC
TRBV6-1	-	TRBJ2-7	-	CASSLNPGRSYEQYF	TGTGCCAGCAGTCTTAACCCGGGCAGATCCTACGAGCAGTACTTC
TRBV6-7	-	TRBJ2-7	-	CASSQLPVATLCYEQYF	TGTGCCAGCAGTCAATTGCCGGTAGCGACCCTTTGTTACGAGCAGTACTTC
TRBV13	-	TRBJ2-5	-	CASSLAGIRETQYF	TGTGCCAGCAGCTTAGCAGGGATCAGGGAGACCCAGTACTTC
TRBV5-1	-	TRBJ1-2	-	CASSLEGVGTGYTF	TGCGCCAGCAGCTTGGAAGGGGTAGGGACCGGCTACACCTTC
TRBV5-1	TRBD1	TRBJ2-2	-	CASSLRTGTGELFF	TGCGCCAGCAGCTTGCGGACAGGAACCGGGGAGCTGTTTTTT